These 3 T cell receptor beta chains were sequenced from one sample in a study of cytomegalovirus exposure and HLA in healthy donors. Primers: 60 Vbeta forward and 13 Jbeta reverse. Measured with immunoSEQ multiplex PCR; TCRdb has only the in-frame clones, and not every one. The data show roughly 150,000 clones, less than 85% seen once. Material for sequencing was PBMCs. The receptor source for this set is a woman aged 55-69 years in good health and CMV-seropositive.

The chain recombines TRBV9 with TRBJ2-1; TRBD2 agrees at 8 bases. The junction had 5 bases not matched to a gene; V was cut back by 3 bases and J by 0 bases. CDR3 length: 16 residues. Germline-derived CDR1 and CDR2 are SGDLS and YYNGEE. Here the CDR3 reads CASSGPGLVSYNEQFF. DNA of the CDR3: TGTGCCAGCAGCGGCCCGGGACTAGTCTCCTACAATGAGCAGTTCTTC.

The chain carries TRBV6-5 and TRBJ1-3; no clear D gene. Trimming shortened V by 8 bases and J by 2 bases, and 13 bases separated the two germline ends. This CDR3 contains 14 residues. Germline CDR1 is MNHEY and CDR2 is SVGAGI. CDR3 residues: CASVPSGAGNTIYF. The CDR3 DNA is TGTGCCAGCGTTCCGAGCGGGGCTGGAAACACCATATATTTT.

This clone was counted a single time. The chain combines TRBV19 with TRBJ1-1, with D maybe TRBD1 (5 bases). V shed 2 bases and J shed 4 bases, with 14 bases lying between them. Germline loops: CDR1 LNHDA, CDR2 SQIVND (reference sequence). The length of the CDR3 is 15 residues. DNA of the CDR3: TGTGCCAGTAGTATAATAGGGGCCACAGGCACTGAAGCTTTCTTT. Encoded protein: CASSIIGATGTEAFF.